A selection of T cell receptor beta chains follows, all from one sample in a study of blood T cells in healthy people across ages. MiXCR, applied by TCRdb to the 5' RACE reads, yields one record per CDR3 protein. Of nearly 800,000 distinct CDR3 sequences listed, around a quarter are singletons. These same data were also listed under a study on T cells of mothers and their children.

Sequences were obtained from blood. The origin of the receptors is a boy under 18 in good health. CDR3s include the opening cysteine and the closing phenylalanine or tryptophan. Fields, in order: V gene, clone size, J gene, CDR3 protein. For some rows the clone size is stated as once, few or many, or as a class when expanded; others skip it.

>TRBV12-3/TRBV12-4|few|TRBJ2-7
CASRRGAVSYEQYF
>TRBV12-3/TRBV12-4|few|TRBJ1-2
CASSESGRGVNGYTF
>TRBV28|few|TRBJ2-5
CASSPNLDRRGETQYF
>TRBV3-1|.|TRBJ2-5
CASSLIDRKQETQYF
>TRBV19|few|TRBJ1-5
CASRSRQGEVQPRHF
>TRBV20-1|.|TRBJ2-5
CSARGGTSGGHVRYNERFF
>TRBV6-6|few|.
CASSYSGGRFGYEQYF
>TRBV7-9|.|.
CASSATWNEQFF
>TRBV7-2|few|TRBJ2-7
CASSLALLAGGTYEQYF
>TRBV5-1|.|TRBJ2-7
CASSPQGQSSYEQYF
>TRBV4-3|.|TRBJ2-7
CASSQDRPGTYEQYF
>TRBV20-1|once|TRBJ1-5
CSASGGYSNQPQHF
>TRBV12-3/TRBV12-4|.|TRBJ2-5
CASSPLVYAYQETQYF
>TRBV5-1|few|.
CASSLEAGQASGDEQFF
>TRBV28|.|TRBJ1-6
CASSSQGAPYNSPLHF
>TRBV5-1|.|.
CASSPDPGQGYEQYF
>TRBV7-8|.|TRBJ2-3
CASSFYATPAGVADTQYF
>TRBV10-2|few|TRBJ2-3
CASSHSGPTDTQYF
>TRBV5-1|many|TRBJ2-7
CASSLAGGEQYF
>TRBV2|few|.
CASRSRYVGEQFF
>TRBV4-3|few|TRBJ2-5
CASSQGTLNHETQYF
>TRBV7-2|few|TRBJ1-2
CASSPRATWGNGYTF